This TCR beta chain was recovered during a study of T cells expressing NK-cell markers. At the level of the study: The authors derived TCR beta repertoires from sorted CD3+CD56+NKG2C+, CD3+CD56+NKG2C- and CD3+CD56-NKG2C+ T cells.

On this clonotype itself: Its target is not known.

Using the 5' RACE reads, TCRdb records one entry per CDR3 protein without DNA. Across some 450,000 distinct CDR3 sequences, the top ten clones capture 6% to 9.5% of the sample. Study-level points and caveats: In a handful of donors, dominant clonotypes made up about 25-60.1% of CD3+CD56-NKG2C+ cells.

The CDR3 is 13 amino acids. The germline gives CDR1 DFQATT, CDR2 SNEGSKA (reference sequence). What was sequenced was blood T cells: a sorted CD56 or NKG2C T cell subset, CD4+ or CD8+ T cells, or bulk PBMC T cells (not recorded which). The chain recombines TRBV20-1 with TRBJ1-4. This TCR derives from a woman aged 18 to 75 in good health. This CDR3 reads CSVTTSPNEKLFF.